This T cell receptor beta chain appears in the sequencing data of a study of blood T cell repertoires in COVID-19. Study overall: COVID-19 samples from acute and convalescent phases originated in the United States, Italy and Spain. T cells, B-cell-depleted T cells, or PBMCs supplied cDNA or gDNA.

The CDR3 has 14 residues. J lost 4 bases, V lost 2 bases, and 5 bases had no gene match. Germline V gene data show CDR1 as GTSNPN and CDR2 as SVGIG (reference sequence). Authors' data handling: Estimates of nucleated cell counts were drawn from the amplification of reference gene primers. Method: immunoSEQ multiplex PCR; TCRdb's copy keeps in-frame clones and lacks some. The D gene and trimming were derived from the DNA, and the V and J assignments and clone size from that table. The table lists 70,000 or so clones, around three quarters of them singletons. This clone was seen more than once but under ten times.

This clonotype originated in a human donor in a cohort sampled during active COVID-19. The chain combines TRBV30 with TRBJ1-5; 7 positions agree with TRBD1. Sequenced material: peripheral blood. The CDR3 reads CAWSNRGGNQPQHF. In DNA form, the CDR3 reads TGTGCCTGGAGTAACAGGGGAGGTAATCAGCCCCAGCATTTT.